This T cell receptor beta chain derives from a study of regulatory and conventional T cells in RAG deficiency listed by TCRdb under 2017. At the level of the whole study: High-throughput TCR beta sequencing was used to compare the diversity and composition of the Treg, conventional CD4+ and CD8+ T cell repertoires of RAG-deficient patients with those of healthy controls.

Library creation used the immunoSEQ multiplex PCR assay. Genomic DNA from the sorted T-cell subsets was used to amplify and sequence rearranged TCR beta chain products. The study's processing was this. Repertoire diversity of productive TCR beta rearrangements was quantified using Shannon entropy and Simpson indices. Clonal expansion was assessed by the summed frequency of the 100 most abundant productive TCR beta clonotypes among total reads. The TRB repertoires were scored with a self-reactivity index that is based on amino acid usage at CDR3beta positions 6 and 7. Two-way ANOVA was used for repertoire analyses, while Student t or Mann-Whitney tests were used for flow cytometric analyses. In TCRdb, the immuneACCESS table is reduced to in-frame sequences with V and J assigned. These tables do not hold every clone; where another copy was compared, an unresolved V gene accounts for under half, and the others remain unexplained. V and J calls and clone size are given by that table; D and trimming were obtained from the DNA. The sample yields 6,000 to 8,500 clones; around 80% were counted once. Together, the top ten hold about 13% of the sample.

To note about this clone: Its antigen is not yet known. No base quality information exists; no much larger clone differs at one position.

What the authors observed across the whole study: All patient T-cell subsets had shorter CDR3 lengths; Omenn syndrome patients showed >75% Treg-Tconv repertoire overlap at nucleotide and amino acid level. Some T-cell subset analyses were not performed for some subjects. Compared with control T-cell subpopulations, RAG-deficient patients had much lower Shannon entropy and higher Simpson indices. Unique TCR beta sequences from Treg cells were around 110-fold fewer in Omenn syndrome and CID/AS patients than controls, versus about 9-fold for other subsets. Sorted CD25-high CD127-low cells from Omenn syndrome patients may represent peripherally activated cells rather than bona fide Treg cells.

Repertoire analyses used roughly eight healthy control donors as the comparison group. Before genomic DNA extraction, CD8+ T cells without CD4 were isolated from blood. V drops 4 bases and J drops 3 bases, leaving 16 bases in between. From the cysteine up to the phenylalanine, the CDR3 has a length of 14 residues. Only the CDR3 region is kept as DNA, spanning 42 bases read in frame from base 1. The germline V gene yields SQVTM for CDR1 and ANQGSEA for CDR2. These data also formed part of another study, on regulatory T cells. The second study reports: The multiplex PCR used 52 forward TRBV primers and 13 reverse TRBJ primers, with assay-based and computational corrections for amplification bias. Restricted unique TRB V-J pairs and skewed V and J gene usage were observed in patient repertoires, most markedly in regulatory T cells. T-cell receptor beta repertoires of sorted regulatory, conventional CD4+ and CD8+ T cells were compared between CD3G-deficient patients and healthy controls. Ficoll density separation was used to isolate peripheral blood mononuclear cells. CD3+ CD8+ CD4- T cells were isolated using a FACSAria cell sorter. Within the immunoSEQ assay, multiplex PCR amplified rearranged TRB loci from genomic DNA. An Illumina HiSeq platform was used to sequence the TRB amplicons. Raw sequences were error-filtered and aligned to reference gene sequences by custom algorithms and were subsequently analyzed with the immunoSEQ online tools. The frequencies of productive and nonproductive TRB rearrangements were evaluated among unique sequences as well as among total sequences. Prism software was used to run t tests, Mann-Whitney tests or two-way ANOVA for comparisons between groups.

The TCR sequence derives from a human donor in good health. This receptor chain uses TRBV29-1 and TRBJ2-7; D gene: possibly TRBD2, on 6 matching bases. Material for sequencing was CD8+ T cells sorted from blood. The DNA is TGCAGCGTTGCCCCGGACTACCCGAACTACGAGCAGTACTTC. The resulting protein is CSVAPDYPNYEQYF.